One sample yielded the 15 T cell receptor beta chains listed below, sequenced in a study of T cell responses to AZD1222 COVID-19 vaccine. Sequencing used immunoSEQ multiplex PCR; TCRdb keeps in-frame clones, though not all of them. This sample has some 50,000 clones, with 75% to 90% found just once. The sample was peripheral blood, taken on day 0 of AZD1222 vaccination. The source is an adult in good health.

The CDR3 reads CASSSWEQPQHF. The CDR3 DNA is TGTGCCAGCAGTAGCTGGGAACAGCCCCAGCATTTT. The J gene is TRBJ1-5, the V gene TRBV6-2 or TRBV6-3; no reliable D call. Germline assignment: CDR1 MNHEY and CDR2 SVGEGT. V was trimmed by 5 bases and J by 7 bases, leaving 9 bases between them. The CDR3 is made up of 12 amino acids.

The chain combines TRBV19 with TRBJ1-2, with no clear D. Trimming took off 7 bases at V and 2 bases at J, with 8 bases between the two ends. The CDR3 is made up of 12 amino acids. Germline V gene sequence: CDR1 LNHDA, CDR2 SQIVND (reference sequence). The CDR3 region has the DNA TGTGCCAGTACCGGGAGAAACTATGGCTACACCTTC. Protein sequence: CASTGRNYGYTF.

The chain recombines TRBV27 with TRBJ2-3, with 11 bases aligning to TRBD2. Germline V gene lookup returns CDR1 MNHEY and CDR2 SMNVEV (reference sequence). Unmatched junction bases numbered 3, after V lost 1 base and J lost 3 bases. This CDR3 has 16 amino acids. CDR3 DNA sequence: TGTGCCAGCAGTTTATTGAGGACTAGCGGGACAGATACGCAGTATTTT. Encoded protein: CASSLLRTSGTDTQYF.

CDR3 sequence reads: CASSLEGQGDTQYF. CDR3 sequence (DNA): TGTGCCAGCAGCTTAGAGGGACAGGGGGATACGCAGTATTTT. The gene calls are TRBV11-3 and TRBJ2-3; 10 bases align to TRBD1. Germline V gene data show CDR1 as SGHNT and CDR2 as YENEEA. This CDR3 comprises 14 residues. The junction had 0 bases not matched to a gene; V was cut back by 0 bases and J by 6 bases.

The chain has TRBV5-6 and TRBJ1-4; D is uncertain. This CDR3 spans 14 amino acids. Trimming left V 4 bases short and J 8 bases short, with 15 bases between. Germline V gives CDR1 SGHDT, CDR2 YYEEEE. CDR3 protein: CASSTGQEGEKLFF. The CDR3 DNA is TGTGCCAGCAGCACCGGGCAGGAAGGCGAAAAACTGTTTTTT.

The chain links TRBV5-6 to TRBJ1-1; TRBD1 might be the D (5 bases). Germline V gives CDR1 SGHDT, CDR2 YYEEEE. The CDR3 is 18 amino acids. Trimming left V 0 bases short and J 6 bases short, with 24 bases between. The CDR3 protein is CASSLERHGGAQDPEAFF. CDR3 coding DNA: TGTGCCAGCAGCTTGGAACGCCACGGGGGAGCACAAGACCCTGAAGCTTTCTTT.

V gene TRBV28 combines with J gene TRBJ2-2, with 8 bases that match TRBD2. Germline loops: CDR1 MDHEN, CDR2 SYDVKM. V shed 6 bases, J shed 5 bases, and the junction held 2 bases outside the gene matches. This CDR3 contains 13 residues. The CDR3: CASRGGRTGELFF. The CDR3 DNA reads TGTGCCAGCAGAGGCGGGAGGACCGGGGAGCTGTTTTTT.

This clone has only one observation. The chain is built from TRBV4-1 and TRBJ1-1; D is undetermined. The germline V and J ends were trimmed by 6 bases and 1 base, with 12 bases remaining between them. The V gene's germline CDR1 is MGHRA and CDR2 YSYEKL. This CDR3 is 14 amino acids long. CDR3 protein: CASRGPLRNTEAFF. CDR3 nucleotides: TGCGCCAGCAGAGGTCCACTCAGGAACACTGAAGCTTTCTTT.

V is TRBV24-1 and J is TRBJ1-2; TRBD1 might be the D (6 bases). Per the germline V gene, CDR1 is KGHDR and CDR2 is SFDVKD. V lost 5 bases and J lost 4, with 16 bases in between. This CDR3 is 15 amino acids long. The CDR3 nucleotides read TGTGCCACCAGTGGAGGGGGGGCGCGGAGCTATGGCTACACCTTC. It codes for CATSGGGARSYGYTF.

This clone appeared a few times. The chain carries TRBV6-6 and TRBJ2-6; D gene ambiguous. V was trimmed by 0 bases and J by 0 bases, leaving 3 bases between them. This CDR3 is 15 amino acids long. Germline V gene sequence: CDR1 MNHNY, CDR2 SVGAGI (reference sequence). CDR3 residues: CASSYSVSGANVLTF. CDR3 DNA sequence: TGTGCCAGCAGTTACTCCGTCTCTGGGGCCAACGTCCTGACTTTC.

This chain uses TRBV28 with TRBJ2-7; D is possibly TRBD2 (6 bases). V shed 7 bases and J shed 4 bases, with 20 bases lying between them. The CDR3 covers 15 residues. Germline-derived CDR1 and CDR2 are MDHEN and SYDVKM. In DNA, the CDR3 is TGTGCCAGCAACCTAGGGCCAGGGAGGAGTTACGAGCAGTACTTC. Its protein is CASNLGPGRSYEQYF.

The chain employs TRBV3-1 (or the pseudogene TRBV3-2) and TRBJ1-5; the match to TRBD1 covers 9 bases. The CDR3 covers 17 residues. V gave up 0 bases and J gave up 3 bases; unmatched junction bases: 6. From germline, CDR1 is LGHDT and CDR2 YNNKEL (reference sequence). The CDR3 sequence: CASSQEWDRDYNQPQHF. CDR3 nucleotide sequence: TGTGCCAGCAGCCAAGAATGGGACAGGGATTACAATCAGCCCCAGCATTTT.

The genes are TRBV9 and TRBJ2-1, with D unresolved. The CDR3 consists of 13 residues. Trimming pared 2 bases from V and 8 bases from J, leaving 11 bases between. CDR1 is SGDLS, CDR2 YYNGEE, per germline. In DNA form, the CDR3 reads TGTGCCAGCAGCGTTCGTGGGGTGGATGAGCAGTTCTTC. It specifies CASSVRGVDEQFF.

The chain combines TRBV6-2 or TRBV6-3 with TRBJ2-5, with D possibly being TRBD1 (6 bases). The CDR3 consists of 16 residues. V lost 4 bases and J 5 bases, leaving 20 bases between the germline ends. Germline V gene data show CDR1 as MNHEY and CDR2 as SVGEGT. The CDR3 loop reads CASSFTPQGRVETQYF. The CDR3 DNA reads TGTGCCAGCAGTTTTACGCCCCAGGGGCGCGTGGAGACCCAGTACTTC.

The chain couples TRBV7-9 to TRBJ2-1; D may match TRBD1 or TRBD2 (5 bases each). V was cut by 2 bases and J by 9 bases, with 11 bases left in between. From germline, CDR1 is SEHNR and CDR2 FQNEAQ (reference sequence). This CDR3 region has 13 residues. CDR3 in amino acids: CASSLTSGTEQFF. The DNA of the CDR3 is TGTGCCAGCAGCTTAACCTCCGGGACTGAGCAGTTCTTC.